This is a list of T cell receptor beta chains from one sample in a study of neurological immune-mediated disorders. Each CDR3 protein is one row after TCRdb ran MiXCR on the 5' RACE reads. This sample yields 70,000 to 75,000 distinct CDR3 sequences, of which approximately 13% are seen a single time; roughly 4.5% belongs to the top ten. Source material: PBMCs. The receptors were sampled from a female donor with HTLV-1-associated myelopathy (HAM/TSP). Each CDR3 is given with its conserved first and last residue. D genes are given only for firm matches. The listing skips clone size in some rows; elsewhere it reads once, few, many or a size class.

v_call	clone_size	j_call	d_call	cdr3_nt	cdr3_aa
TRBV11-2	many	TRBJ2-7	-	TGTGCCAGCAGCTTAGATCTCCCCGGCCAGTCCTACGAGCAGTACTTC	CASSLDLPGQSYEQYF
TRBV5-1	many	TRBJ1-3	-	TGCGCCAGCAGCTTGGACGGGGGGGCTGGAAACACCATATATTTT	CASSLDGGAGNTIYF
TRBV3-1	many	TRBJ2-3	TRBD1	TGTGCCAGCAGCCCCCGGACAGGGCCAGATACGCAGTATTTT	CASSPRTGPDTQYF
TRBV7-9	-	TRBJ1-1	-	TGTGCCAGCAAGGAGGGGGGATACACTGAAGCTTTCTTT	CASKEGGYTEAFF
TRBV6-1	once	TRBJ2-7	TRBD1	TGTGCCAGCAGTGAATACAGGGGGAGCTCCTACGAGCAGTACTTC	CASSEYRGSSYEQYF
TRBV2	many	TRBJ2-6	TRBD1	TGTGCCAGCAGGCCCGGGACAGGGATCTCTGGGGCCAACGTCCTGACTTTC	CASRPGTGISGANVLTF
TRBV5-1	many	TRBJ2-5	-	TGCGCCAGCAGTGTCAGCCAAGAGACCCAGTACTTC	CASSVSQETQYF
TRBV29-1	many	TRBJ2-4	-	TGCAGCGCGGGGGCAGCCAAAAACATTCAGTACTTC	CSAGAAKNIQYF
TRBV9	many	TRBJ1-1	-	TGTGCCAGCAGCGTAGATGGGTTGTACACTGAAGCTTTCTTT	CASSVDGLYTEAFF
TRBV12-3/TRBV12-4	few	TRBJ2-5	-	TGTGCCAGCAGTTTAGGGCAGGGGGGGACCCAGTACTTC	CASSLGQGGTQYF
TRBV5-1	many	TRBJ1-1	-	TGCGCCAGCAGCTTGTTACAGGGGAACACTGAAGCTTTCTTT	CASSLLQGNTEAFF
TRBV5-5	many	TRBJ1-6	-	TGTGCCAGCAGCTTAACCGGAAGCTCCTATAATTCACCCCTCCACTTT	CASSLTGSSYNSPLHF
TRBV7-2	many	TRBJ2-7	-	TGTGCCAGCAGCTTTGGTCAGGGGCAGCAGTACTTC	CASSFGQGQQYF
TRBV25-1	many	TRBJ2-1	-	TGTGCCAGCTCCCTCGGCCGTATCTACAATGAGCAGTTCTTC	CASSLGRIYNEQFF
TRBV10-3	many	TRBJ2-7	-	TGTGCCATCAGTGAGTCGGGCAGGGGCGGGGAGCAGTACTTC	CAISESGRGGEQYF
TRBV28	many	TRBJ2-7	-	TGTGCCAGCAGTTTAACGGGGTTGCCATCCTACGAGCAGTACTTC	CASSLTGLPSYEQYF
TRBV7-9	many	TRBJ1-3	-	TGTGCCAGCAAGAAGCAGGCAACTGGAAACACCATATATTTT	CASKKQATGNTIYF